The 7 T cell receptor beta chains below were found in one sample sequenced in a study of control samples from healthy donors and cancer patients. Measured with immunoSEQ multiplex PCR; TCRdb has only the in-frame clones, and not every one. The sample yields 15,000 to 20,000 clones, 85% to 90% seen once. Input material: PBMCs. Receptor source: a woman in her 70s with colorectal cancer.

The chain is built from TRBV6-2 or TRBV6-3 and TRBJ1-6; D is unclear. V was pared by 0 bases and J by 7 bases, with 10 bases between. The CDR3 runs 15 residues. Per the germline V gene, CDR1 is MNHEY and CDR2 is SVGEGT. The CDR3 bases are TGTGCCAGCAGTTACTCGGCGACGATAAATTCACCCCTCCACTTT. Its translation is CASSYSATINSPLHF.

The rearrangement uses TRBV19 and TRBJ2-1; a possible D gene is TRBD2 (6 bases). Germline CDR1 LNHDA, CDR2 SQIVND (reference sequence). Trimming left V 1 base short and J 7 bases short, with 11 bases between. The CDR3 is made up of 14 amino acids. This CDR3 is CASSIVHGGNEQFF. CDR3 in DNA: TGTGCCAGTAGTATAGTCCATGGGGGGAATGAGCAGTTCTTC.

This chain joins TRBV18 and TRBJ1-5; 12 nucleotides match TRBD1. This CDR3 contains 16 residues. V lost 3 bases and J lost 6; bases outside the gene matches: 6. Looked up from germline, CDR1 is KGHSH and CDR2 is LQKENI. The CDR3 region is CASSPGTGGIGQPQHF. In nucleotides, the CDR3 is TGTGCCAGCTCACCCGGGACAGGGGGCATCGGTCAGCCCCAGCATTTT.

The chain couples TRBV5-1 to TRBJ1-5; TRBD1 might be the D (5 bases). Germline V gene data show CDR1 as SGHRS and CDR2 as YFSETQ. V lost 2 bases and J lost 3, with 9 bases in between. The CDR3 contains 14 residues. Here the CDR3 DNA reads TGCGCCAGCAGCTTTTCGGGGGACAATCAGCCCCAGCATTTT. It is translated as CASSFSGDNQPQHF.

This chain joins TRBV11-2 and TRBJ2-5; D call uncertain. This CDR3 comprises 11 residues. Germline V lookup: CDR1 SGHAT, CDR2 FQNNGV. Trimming removed 6 bases from V and 0 bases from J, with 2 bases in between. CDR3 DNA: TGTGCCAGCAGGAACCAAGAGACCCAGTACTTC. Encoded protein: CASRNQETQYF.

V and J are TRBV6-5 and TRBJ2-7, with 7 bases lining up with TRBD2. Germline V gene sequence: CDR1 MNHEY, CDR2 SVGAGI. The CDR3 runs 13 residues. Trimming cost V 4 bases and J 4 bases; bases outside gene matches: 4. CDR3 in DNA: TGTGCCAGCAGTTCCGGGACTACATACGAGCAGTACTTC. Protein sequence: CASSSGTTYEQYF.

This clone appeared a few times. Within the sample, other DNA sequences also encode this same CDR3. V usage is TRBV24-1 and J usage is TRBJ1-5; possible D gene TRBD1, 6 bases. There are 13 residues in the CDR3. Trimming pared 7 bases from V and 2 bases from J, leaving 8 bases between. The germline CDR1 and CDR2 sequences are KGHDR and SFDVKD. CDR3: CATSRGGNQPQHF. CDR3 DNA: TGTGCCACCAGCAGGGGTGGCAATCAGCCCCAGCATTTT.